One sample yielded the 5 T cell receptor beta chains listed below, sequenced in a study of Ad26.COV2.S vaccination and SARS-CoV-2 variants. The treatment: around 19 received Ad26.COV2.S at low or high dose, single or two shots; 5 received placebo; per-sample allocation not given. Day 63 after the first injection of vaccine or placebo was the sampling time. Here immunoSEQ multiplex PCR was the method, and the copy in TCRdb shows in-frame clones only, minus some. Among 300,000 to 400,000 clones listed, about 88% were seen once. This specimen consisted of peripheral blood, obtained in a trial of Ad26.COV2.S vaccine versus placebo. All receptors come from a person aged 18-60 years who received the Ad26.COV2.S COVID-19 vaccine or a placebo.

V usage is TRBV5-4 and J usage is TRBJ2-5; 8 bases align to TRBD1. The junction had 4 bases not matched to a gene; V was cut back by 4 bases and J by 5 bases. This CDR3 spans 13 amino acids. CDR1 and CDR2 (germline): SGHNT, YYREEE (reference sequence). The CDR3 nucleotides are TGTGCCAGCAGCCCAGGGGGCGAGGAGACCCAGTACTTC. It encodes CASSPGGEETQYF.

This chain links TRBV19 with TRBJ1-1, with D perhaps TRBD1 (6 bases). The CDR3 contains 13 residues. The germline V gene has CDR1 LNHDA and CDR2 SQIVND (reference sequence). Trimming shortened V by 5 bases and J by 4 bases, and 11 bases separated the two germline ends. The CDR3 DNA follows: TGTGCCAGTAGTCGCAGGGGATTCACTGAAGCTTTCTTT. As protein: CASSRRGFTEAFF.

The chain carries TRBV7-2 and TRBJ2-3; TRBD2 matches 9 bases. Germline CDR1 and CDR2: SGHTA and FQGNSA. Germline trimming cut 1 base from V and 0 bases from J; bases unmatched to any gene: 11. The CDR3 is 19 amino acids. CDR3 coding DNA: TGTGCCAGCAGCTTAGTTCCTAGCGGGGCTCCAACTAGCACAGATACGCAGTATTTT. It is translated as CASSLVPSGAPTSTDTQYF.

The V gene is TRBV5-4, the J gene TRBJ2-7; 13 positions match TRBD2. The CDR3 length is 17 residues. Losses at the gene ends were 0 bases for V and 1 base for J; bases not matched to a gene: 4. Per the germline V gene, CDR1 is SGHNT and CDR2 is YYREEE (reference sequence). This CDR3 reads CASSLGGGLAGSYEQYF. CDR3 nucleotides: TGTGCCAGCAGCTTGGGTGGGGGACTAGCGGGATCCTACGAGCAGTACTTC. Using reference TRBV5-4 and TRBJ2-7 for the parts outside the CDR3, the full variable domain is ETGVTQSPTHLIKTRGQQVTLRCSSQSGHNTVSWYQQALGQGPQFIFQYYREEENGRGNFPPRFSGLQFPNYSSELNVNALELDDSALYLCASSLGGGLAGSYEQYFGPGTRLTVT.

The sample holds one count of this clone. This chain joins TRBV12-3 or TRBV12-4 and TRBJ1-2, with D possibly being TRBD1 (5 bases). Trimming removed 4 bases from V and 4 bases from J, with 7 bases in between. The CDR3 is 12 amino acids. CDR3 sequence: CASSSGIYGYTF. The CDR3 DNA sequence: TGTGCCAGCAGTTCAGGGATCTATGGCTACACCTTC.